The rows below give T cell receptor beta chains drawn from one sample of a study of cytomegalovirus exposure and HLA in healthy donors. This table comes from immunoSEQ multiplex PCR, and its TCRdb copy is limited to in-frame clones, with some not included. The repertoire holds 180,000 or so clones, with 75% as singletons. The sample comprised PBMCs. The receptors were gathered from a woman aged 40 to 49 in good health and CMV-seropositive. The CDR3 runs from the conserved cysteine through the conserved F or W. D genes are given only for firm matches. Size values are once, few and many counts, or a class for expanded clones, and some rows have none.

>.|TRBV7-8|TRBJ1-1|few
TGTGCCAGCAGCTTCTCCCTCACTGAAGCTTTCTTT
CASSFSLTEAFF
>.|TRBV27|TRBJ1-5|.
TGTGCCAGCAGTTTACAGGGGAATCAGCCCCAGCATTTT
CASSLQGNQPQHF
>TRBD2|TRBV2|TRBJ2-3|.
TGTGCCAGCAGTATACTAGCGGGAGGAGTCGATACGCAGTATTTT
CASSILAGGVDTQYF
>.|TRBV7-9|TRBJ2-7|.
TGTGCCAGCAGCTTGGGGGTCGGGGGAAATTACGAGCAGTACTTC
CASSLGVGGNYEQYF
>.|TRBV18|TRBJ2-3|once
TGTGCCAGCTCACCACTGTGGGGCTCGGGGGACACAGATACGCAGTATTTT
CASSPLWGSGDTDTQYF
>.|TRBV2|TRBJ2-5|.
TGTGCCAGCAGTGGGGGGCAGGACCAACAAGAGACCCAGTACTTC
CASSGGQDQQETQYF
>.|TRBV15|TRBJ2-3|.
TGTGCCACCAGCAGAGAGGAGACGGGGAGCACAGATACGCAGTATTTT
CATSREETGSTDTQYF
>TRBD1|TRBV28|TRBJ1-5|once
TGTGCCAGCAGTTTAGGCCCGGTTTGGGGACAGGGGGGCAATCAGCCCCAGCATTTT
CASSLGPVWGQGGNQPQHF
>.|TRBV5-5|TRBJ1-6|.
TGTGCCAGCAGCGGCGGGCCTCCTAATTCACCCCTCCACTTT
CASSGGPPNSPLHF
>TRBD2|TRBV7-9|TRBJ2-1|.
TGTGCCAGCAGCTTAGGGACCCAGGTTCTAGCGGGAGGGCGTAATGAGCAGTTCTTC
CASSLGTQVLAGGRNEQFF
>TRBD2|TRBV29-1|TRBJ2-7|.
TGCAGCGTTGGAACTAGCGGGAGTTACGAGCAGTACTTC
CSVGTSGSYEQYF
>.|TRBV28|TRBJ1-1|.
TGTGCCAGCAGTTTGCGCGGCTTTTACACTGAAGCTTTCTTT
CASSLRGFYTEAFF
>.|TRBV27|TRBJ1-1|.
TGTGCCAGCAGTTTATTCGGTAGGAGACCCGATACGAACACTGAAGCTTTCTTT
CASSLFGRRPDTNTEAFF
>.|TRBV2|TRBJ2-7|.
TGTGCCAGCAGGCGGCAGGGCAGCTCCTACGAGCAGTACTTC
CASRRQGSSYEQYF
>.|TRBV11-2|TRBJ1-2|.
TGTGCCAGCAGCTCTACGACAGCCCCGGGCTACACCTTC
CASSSTTAPGYTF
>.|TRBV18|TRBJ2-7|.
TGTGCCAGCTCACCACAGGGGGTTGGGGGCTACGAGCAGTACTTC
CASSPQGVGGYEQYF
>.|TRBV25-1|TRBJ2-7|.
TGTGCCAGCAGTGAATCTCCAGGGGGAGGCTACGAGCAGTACTTC
CASSESPGGGYEQYF
>TRBD1|TRBV10-3|TRBJ1-3|few
TGTGCCATCAGGGACAGGGTCTTGTCTGGAAACACCATATATTTT
CAIRDRVLSGNTIYF
>TRBD2|TRBV19|TRBJ2-1|.
TGTGCCAGTAGTATATCAGCGGGGGAACACAATGAGCAGTTCTTC
CASSISAGEHNEQFF
>TRBD1|TRBV10-2|TRBJ1-1|.
TGCGCCAGCAGTGAAAGGTGGGGGACAGCTAACACTGAAGCTTTCTTT
CASSERWGTANTEAFF
>.|TRBV28|TRBJ2-7|.
TGTGCCAGCGCAGTGCGGGTGAGCTCCTACGAGCAGTACTTC
CASAVRVSSYEQYF
>.|TRBV20-1|TRBJ2-7|.
TGCAGTGCTAGATACTCGAGCGAGCAGTACTTC
CSARYSSEQYF
>TRBD1|TRBV5-5|TRBJ2-1|.
TGTGCCAGCAGCTTGATTGCGACAGGGGGCGGGGAGCAGTTCTTC
CASSLIATGGGEQFF
>TRBD1|TRBV11-2|TRBJ1-3|.
TGTGCCAGCAGCTCCGGACAGGGTCGACGAGCTGGAAACACCATATATTTT
CASSSGQGRRAGNTIYF
>TRBD1|TRBV4-1|TRBJ1-2|few
TGCGCCAGCAGCCAAGATTCAGGGGGGCGAAGCTATGGCTACACCTTC
CASSQDSGGRSYGYTF
>.|TRBV10-3|TRBJ2-5|.
TGTGCCATCAGCCCGAGGAGCCAAGAGACCCAGTACTTC
CAISPRSQETQYF
>TRBD2|TRBV28|TRBJ2-3|.
TGTGCCAGCAGTTTCCCCCCCCCACTAGCGGATCCATCAGATACGCAGTATTTT
CASSFPPPLADPSDTQYF
>TRBD1|TRBV11-2|TRBJ2-7|.
TGTGCCAGCAGCTTAGGGACAGGAGAAGCCTACGAGCAGTACTTC
CASSLGTGEAYEQYF
>TRBD2|TRBV11-2|TRBJ2-1|.
TGTGCCAGCAGCTTACACGGCGGGGAGGGCGGCAATGAGCAGTTCTTC
CASSLHGGEGGNEQFF
>TRBD1|TRBV7-9|TRBJ1-4|.
TGTGCCAGCAGCCGAACCATGGGACAGGGAGGCGAAAAACTGTTTTTT
CASSRTMGQGGEKLFF
>TRBD1|TRBV7-6|TRBJ1-2|.
TGTGCCAGCAGCCACACAGGGGGCGCGGATGGCTACACCTTC
CASSHTGGADGYTF
>.|TRBV30|TRBJ2-3|.
TGTGCCTGGAGTGCTAGCACAGATACGCAGTATTTT
CAWSASTDTQYF
>.|TRBV19|TRBJ2-7|few
TGTGCCAGTAGTATAGATCGACAGAGCCTCTACGAGCAGTACTTC
CASSIDRQSLYEQYF
>.|TRBV7-2|TRBJ1-1|.
TGTGCCAGCAGCTTAGTCGCCGGGAGCCGCGGCACTGAAGCTTTCTTT
CASSLVAGSRGTEAFF
>TRBD2|TRBV6-6|TRBJ2-1|.
TGTGCCAGCAGTTCTAGCGGGGGATCCTACAATGAGCAGTTCTTC
CASSSSGGSYNEQFF
>.|TRBV11-1|TRBJ2-7|.
TGTGCCAGCAGCTTAGGCCAGAACGACGAGCAGTACTTC
CASSLGQNDEQYF
>.|TRBV28|TRBJ2-3|.
TGTGCCACCGTCGTTACTGGGGCCGTAAATACGCAGTATTTT
CATVVTGAVNTQYF
>.|TRBV5-8|TRBJ2-3|.
TGTGCCAGCAGCTTGGAGCTACTTGATACGCAGTATTTT
CASSLELLDTQYF
>.|TRBV11-1|TRBJ2-7|.
TGTGCCAGCAGCTTAGGAACAGGGAGCTCCTACGAGCAGTACTTC
CASSLGTGSSYEQYF
>TRBD2|TRBV30|TRBJ2-1|.
TGTGCCTGGAGTGTTGGCGGGAGGGTCAACAATGAGCAGTTCTTC
CAWSVGGRVNNEQFF
>.|TRBV2|TRBJ2-5|.
TGTGCCAGCACTCCTATAGGGGCTAGTCAAGAGACCCAGTACTTC
CASTPIGASQETQYF